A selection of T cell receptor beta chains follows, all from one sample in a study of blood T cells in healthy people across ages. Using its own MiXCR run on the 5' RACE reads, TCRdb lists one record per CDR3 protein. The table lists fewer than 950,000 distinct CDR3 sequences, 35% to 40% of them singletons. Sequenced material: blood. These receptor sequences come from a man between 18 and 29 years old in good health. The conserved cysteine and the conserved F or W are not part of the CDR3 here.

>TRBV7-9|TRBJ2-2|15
ASSATSGGQNTGELF
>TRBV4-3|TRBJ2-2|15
ASSLGQGLVNTGELF
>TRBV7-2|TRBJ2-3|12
ASSAGGARDTQY
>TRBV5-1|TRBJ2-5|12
ASSTTGYWSEQY
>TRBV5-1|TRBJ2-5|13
ASSTGGELVETQY
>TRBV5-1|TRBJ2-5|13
ASSSSTGGEETQY
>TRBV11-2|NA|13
ASSFLTGGKGEQY
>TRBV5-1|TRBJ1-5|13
ASSRTGGGNQPQH
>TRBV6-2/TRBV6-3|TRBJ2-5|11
ASSDGLVRTQY
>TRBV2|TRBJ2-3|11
ASSGDYADTQY
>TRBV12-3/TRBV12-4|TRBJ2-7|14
ASSAWPGTDSYEQY
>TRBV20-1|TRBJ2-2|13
SAVGLAGATGELF
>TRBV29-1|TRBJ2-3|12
SVPKGQGIDTQY
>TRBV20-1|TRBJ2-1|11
SAGTGRQNEQF
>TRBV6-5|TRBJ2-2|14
ASSYNSPTRPGELF
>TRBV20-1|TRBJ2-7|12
SAARDGSFYEQY
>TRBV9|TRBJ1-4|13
ASSGYGAPNEKLF